Each of the 21 T cell receptor beta chains below was sequenced from the same sample in a study of identical twins. MiXCR, applied by TCRdb to the 5' RACE reads, yields one record per CDR3 protein. This table has 1.5 million to 2 million distinct CDR3 sequences, 25% to 35% appearing once. Material for sequencing was cord blood. The receptors come from a newborn girl in good health.

The chain carries TRBV6-6 and TRBJ2-1, with 9 nucleotides matching TRBD2. V was pared by 5 bases and J by 2 bases, with 7 bases of the junction left unmatched. This CDR3 comprises 16 residues. Germline CDR1 MNHNY, CDR2 SVGAGI (reference sequence). The CDR3 region is CASSHLAGSTYNEQFF. As DNA, the CDR3 is TGTGCCAGCAGTCATCTAGCGGGATCAACCTACAATGAGCAGTTCTTC.

This clonotype was found a few times. The V gene is TRBV15, the J gene TRBJ2-7; weak D call: TRBD1 (6 bases). CDR1 LNHNV and CDR2 YYDKDF come from the germline V gene (reference sequence). The CDR3 length is 15 residues. V lost 5 bases to trimming and J lost 3 bases, with 17 bases between them. This chain's CDR3 is CATSDNRVLDYEQYF. In nucleotides, the CDR3 is TGTGCCACCAGCGATAACAGGGTCCTTGACTACGAGCAGTACTTC.

This clonotype was seen more than once but under ten times. V usage is TRBV29-1 and J usage is TRBJ2-2; D is unresolved. The V end lost 6 bases, the J end lost 4 bases, and 15 bases lay between the germline ends. The CDR3 totals 14 residues. CDR1 SQVTM and CDR2 ANQGSEA come from the germline V gene. This CDR3 is CSVPTRLITGELFF. In DNA, the CDR3 is TGCAGCGTCCCTACCCGACTGATCACCGGGGAGCTGTTTTTT.

In this sample, this clonotype turned up once. The rearrangement uses TRBV5-1 and TRBJ2-7; the D gene could be TRBD1 or TRBD2 (5 bases each). This CDR3 is built from 15 residues. Germline CDR1 and CDR2: SGHRS and YFSETQ. V was cut by 2 bases and J by 2 bases, with 14 bases left in between. The CDR3 loop reads CASSFSAEGPYEQYF. CDR3 nucleotides: TGCGCCAGCAGCTTTAGCGCAGAGGGGCCCTACGAGCAGTACTTC.

With regard to this clonotype: This sequence may be a read error, since a much larger clone differs from it by one base. This sequence joins TRBV4-1 and TRBJ1-2, with D hard to call. The CDR3 runs 14 residues. Looked up from germline, CDR1 is MGHRA and CDR2 is YSYEKL. With 1 base removed from V and 4 bases from J, the gap between germline ends came to 10 bases. The CDR3 nucleotides are TGCGCCAGCAGCCAAGCGATAGAAGGCTATGGCTACACCTTC. As protein: CASSQAIEGYGYTF.

The chain employs TRBV7-2 and TRBJ1-6; D not resolved. V gave up 5 bases and J gave up 4 bases, with 15 bases separating them. Germline assignment: CDR1 SGHTA and CDR2 FQGNSA. This CDR3 comprises 16 residues. In nucleotides, the CDR3 is TGTGCCAGCAGCCCGGACTCCTATACTTATAATTCACCCCTCCACTTT. This codes for CASSPDSYTYNSPLHF.

This clonotype was seen a handful of times. A much larger clone is a single base away; this may be a read error. The chain combines TRBV21-1 with TRBJ1-1. TRBV21-1 is a pseudogene locus. The CDR3 is 12 amino acids. The CDR3 is CASIPRNTEAFF. CDR3 sequence (DNA): TGTGCCAGCATCCCCAGGAACACTGAAGCTTTCTTT.

The V and J genes are TRBV20-1 and TRBJ2-3, with D possibly being TRBD1 (6 bases). The germline gives CDR1 DFQATT, CDR2 SNEGSKA (reference sequence). CDR3 length equals 16 residues. V dropped 4 bases and J dropped 0 bases, with 17 bases sitting between them. The CDR3 loop is CSATPGERSSTDTQYF. The CDR3 region has the DNA TGCAGTGCTACCCCAGGGGAGCGTTCTAGCACAGATACGCAGTATTTT.

In its sample, this clonotype was seen many times. V usage is TRBV29-1 and J usage is TRBJ2-5; no clear D. CDR3 length equals 10 residues. Trimming took 1 base from V and 10 from J, leaving 7 bases between them. Germline assignment: CDR1 SQVTM and CDR2 ANQGSEA. Here the CDR3 reads CSVEARGQYF. The DNA of the CDR3 is TGCAGCGTTGAAGCAAGAGGCCAGTACTTC.

This clonotype has more than one count but fewer than ten. The chain uses TRBV12-3 or TRBV12-4 and TRBJ2-7; D tentatively fits TRBD1 or TRBD2 (5 bases each). Trimming took off 6 bases at V and 9 bases at J, with 18 bases between the two ends. This CDR3 has 13 residues. The DNA of the CDR3 is TGTGCCAGCAGCCCCGGGACCCCCGAGGGGCAGTACTTC. Protein sequence: CASSPGTPEGQYF.

This clonotype turned up a few times. CDR3 nucleotides: TGTGCCAGCAGTTACCCGAAGGGCTATGGCTACACCTTC. This gives the protein CASSYPKGYGYTF. The V call is TRBV6-2 or TRBV6-3, the J call TRBJ1-2; D not certain. Trimming pared 2 bases from V and 4 bases from J, leaving 8 bases between. The CDR3 totals 13 residues. Germline V gene lookup returns CDR1 MNHEY and CDR2 SVGEGT.

This chain uses TRBV9 with TRBJ1-3; D perhaps matches TRBD1 (6 bases). This CDR3 region has 15 residues. V shed 4 bases and J shed 2 bases, with 13 bases lying between them. Germline V gene sequence: CDR1 SGDLS, CDR2 YYNGEE. The DNA of the CDR3 is TGTGCCAGCAGCTACACAGGGACACCTGGAAACACCATATATTTT. It translates to CASSYTGTPGNTIYF.

The chain employs TRBV7-9 and TRBJ1-2, with a tentative D call TRBD1 (5 bases). This CDR3 is 14 amino acids long. The germline V and J ends were trimmed by 1 base and 4 bases, with 10 bases remaining between them. Germline CDR1 SEHNR, CDR2 FQNEAQ (reference sequence). The DNA for the CDR3 is TGTGCCAGCAGCTTAGTCGGGGCCTTCTATGGCTACACCTTC. Protein: CASSLVGAFYGYTF.

The chain is built from TRBV27 and TRBJ2-3; 10 bases align to TRBD2. The germline gives CDR1 MNHEY, CDR2 SMNVEV (reference sequence). V shed 2 bases, J shed 3 bases, and the junction held 8 bases outside the gene matches. CDR3 length equals 17 residues. CDR3 loop: CASSLGLAGVGTDTQYF. Here the CDR3 DNA reads TGTGCCAGCAGTTTAGGCCTAGCGGGAGTTGGAACAGATACGCAGTATTTT.

V gene TRBV27 combines with J gene TRBJ2-5; unclear D gene. The closer fit of TRBJ2-7 to the DNA end suggests the J call may be wrong. The CDR3 has 13 amino acids. Germline V CDR1 and CDR2: MNHEY, SMNVEV (reference sequence). The CDR3 coding sequence is TGTGCCAGCAGCGGTCAGCAGGTGGGCGAGCAGTACTTC. The encoded protein is CASSGQQVGEQYF.

The rearrangement links TRBV10-3 to TRBJ2-3; D is unresolved. V was clipped by 5 bases and J by 5 bases, with 17 bases between them. CDR3 size: 15 residues. In germline, CDR1 is ENHRY, CDR2 SYGVKD. Here the CDR3 reads CAISPSRTTKDTQYF. DNA for the CDR3: TGTGCCATCAGTCCATCCCGAACCACTAAAGATACGCAGTATTTT.

V usage is TRBV15 and J usage is TRBJ2-3; the D gene is possibly TRBD2 (5 bases). V lost 1 base and J lost 4, with 9 bases in between. This CDR3 region has 14 residues. Germline loops: CDR1 LNHNV, CDR2 YYDKDF (reference sequence). In nucleotides, the CDR3 is TGTGCCACCAGCAGAGTCGGACTTCCAGATACGCAGTATTTT. This translates into CATSRVGLPDTQYF.

The chain combines TRBV27 with TRBJ1-2, with TRBD1 matching 8 bases. V lost 6 bases and J lost 3; bases outside the gene matches: 9. The germline gives CDR1 MNHEY, CDR2 SMNVEV (reference sequence). This CDR3 spans 15 amino acids. CDR3 residues: CASRPRGRNDYGYTF. DNA of the CDR3: TGTGCCAGCAGACCCAGGGGGCGCAATGACTATGGCTACACCTTC.

This clonotype was seen a handful of times. V gene TRBV5-1 combines with J gene TRBJ2-7; D is possibly TRBD1 (6 bases). The CDR3 is 13 residues long. V was shortened by 4 bases and J by 4 bases, with 12 bases between the two germline ends. Germline loops: CDR1 SGHRS, CDR2 YFSETQ. The DNA for the CDR3 is TGCGCCAGCAGCAACAGGGCCCCTTACGAGCAGTACTTC. It yields the protein CASSNRAPYEQYF. Variable domain in full (rest from reference TRBV5-1 and TRBJ2-7): KAGVTQTPRYLIKTRGQQVTLSCSPISGHRSVSWYQQTPGQGLQFLFEYFSETQRNKGNFPGRFSGRQFSNSRSEMNVSTLELGDSALYLCASSNRAPYEQYFGPGTRLTVT.

The chain employs TRBV2 and TRBJ2-3; 8 positions agree with TRBD1. From germline, CDR1 is SNHLY and CDR2 FYNNEI. The CDR3 is made up of 15 amino acids. The trim removed 5 bases at V and 2 bases at J, leaving 6 bases unmatched. The CDR3 nucleotides are TGTGCCAGCAGTCGACAGGGGCTGACCACAGATACGCAGTATTTT. Its translation: CASSRQGLTTDTQYF.

In its sample, this clonotype was seen a few times. This sequence joins TRBV12-3 or TRBV12-4 and TRBJ1-2; D is perhaps TRBD1 (5 bases). V was clipped by 6 bases and J by 0 bases, with 14 bases between them. This CDR3 is built from 15 residues. CDR3 protein: CASRFGQGSNYGYTF. CDR3 in DNA: TGTGCCAGCAGGTTCGGCCAGGGATCTAACTATGGCTACACCTTC.